This T cell receptor beta chain emerged from a study of blood T cell repertoires in COVID-19. The CDR3 is 20 amino acids. CDR1 is MNHNS and CDR2 is SASEGT in the germline V gene. Trimming took 3 bases from V and 3 from J, leaving 29 bases between them. Per the authors' pipeline: Reference gene primer amplification in the assay estimated nucleated cell counts. Only in-frame clones appear in the TCRdb table, and some are missing; sequencing was by immunoSEQ multiplex PCR. V and J calls and clone size come straight from that table; D and trimming were deduced from the DNA. The table records 200,000 to 250,000 clones, 75% to 85% of them present only once.

Sample: peripheral blood. The receptor was isolated from a woman in her 70s with COVID-19, enrolled during active disease. The chain links TRBV6-1 to TRBJ2-5, with D unclear. CDR3 bases: TGTGCCAGCAGTGACCGGGTTCGTAGTCAGTTTGATCGGAATAAAGAGACCCAGTACTTC. This encodes CASSDRVRSQFDRNKETQYF.